The 24 T cell receptor beta chains reported below all come from one sample, sequenced in a study of regulatory T cells in long-lasting Graves disease. Time point noted: newly diagnosed GD, antithyroid drugs for less than 3 months. The TCR library was prepared using RNA isolated from PBMCs. Building of the TCR beta libraries involved iRepertoire HTBI primers and Arm-PCR of CDR3 regions. In TCRdb, the multiplex PCR reads were re-called with MiXCR into one record per CDR3 protein. Of some 500,000 distinct CDR3 sequences listed, roughly 12% are singletons. This same sample was also taken into another study, of T cells in Graves' hyperthyroidism and ophthalmopathy.

Sequencing used peripheral blood mononuclear cells (PBMCs), obtained at new diagnosis, from a patient treated with antithyroid drugs. These receptors were taken from a man in his thirties or forties with Graves disease.

This clonotype has only a few counts. This may stem from a read error, because a much larger clone lies one nucleotide away. The CDR3 carries no conserved terminal phenylalanine or tryptophan, so it likely arises from a read error. V usage is TRBV27 and J usage is TRBJ2-3; TRBD1 is a possible D gene (6 bases). Trimming left V 3 bases short and J 3 bases short, with 16 bases between. CDR1 is MNHEY and CDR2 is SMNVEV in the germline V gene (reference sequence). The CDR3 has 16 residues. The chain's CDR3 is CASSLGQPRGTDTQYL. The CDR3, as DNA: TGTGCCAGCAGTTTGGGACAACCGAGGGGTACAGATACGCAGTATTTG.

The V call is TRBV6-2 or TRBV6-3, the J call TRBJ2-3; TRBD1 matches 9 bases. The CDR3 sequence is 15 residues long. The junction had 5 bases not matched to a gene; V was cut back by 2 bases and J by 5 bases. From germline, CDR1 is MNHEY and CDR2 SVGEGT. DNA of the CDR3: TGTGCCAGCAGTTACCCACAGGGGGCCGAAGATACGCAGTATTTT. Encoded protein: CASSYPQGAEDTQYF.

This clonotype was seen many times. The rearrangement links TRBV6-1 to TRBJ2-3; 7 bases match TRBD2. The CDR3 has 15 amino acids. Germline assignment: CDR1 MNHNS and CDR2 SASEGT. The J segment lost 4 bases and the V segment lost 6 bases, leaving 10 bases of the junction unmatched. This CDR3 is CASSPRAGVADTQYF. CDR3 nucleotides: TGTGCCAGCAGCCCCCGGGCGGGGGTGGCAGATACGCAGTATTTT.

About this clonotype itself: An end of the junction differs from the germline gene, which may be a read error. This rearrangement joins TRBV18 to TRBJ2-3, with D possibly matching TRBD1 (5 bases). Germline loops: CDR1 KGHSH, CDR2 LQKENI. This CDR3 region has 15 residues. The CDR3 region has the DNA TGTGCCAGCTCACCTACTCAGGGTGGCACAGATACGCAGTGTTTT. Encoded protein: CASSPTQGGTDTQCF.

This clonotype was picked up one time. The rearrangement links TRBV15 to TRBJ2-5; TRBD2 aligns across 8 bases. The V and J ends lost 3 bases and 4 bases, in that order; junction bases with no gene match: 4. The CDR3 is 14 residues long. Germline assignment: CDR1 LNHNV and CDR2 YYDKDF (reference sequence). CDR3 bases: TGTGCCACCAGCAGGCCGGGGGGGGGAGAGACCCAGTACTTC. Translation: CATSRPGGGETQYF.

This clonotype has ten or more counts. In this CDR3 the conserved last residue, phenylalanine or tryptophan, is missing, so a read error is likely. The DNA is left out, because the CDR3 cannot be placed on it with certainty; the CDR3 is given as TCRdb lists it. V and J are TRBV7-9 and TRBJ2-7; TRBD1 was called by the table and not checked on the DNA. 8 amino acids form the CDR3, both terminal residues included. Germline CDR1 SEHNR, CDR2 FQNEAQ (reference sequence). The chain's CDR3 is CASSFDSG.

This clonotype came up many times. The chain links TRBV12-3 or TRBV12-4 to TRBJ1-1; 7 bases align to TRBD1. The CDR3 covers 15 residues. Trimming at V came to 5 bases and at J to 3 bases, leaving 9 bases not matched to a gene. CDR3 coding DNA: TGTGCCAGCAGTCTTTTCGGGACAGCTTACACTGAAGCTTTCTTT. Amino acids: CASSLFGTAYTEAFF.

Turning to this clonotype: At one end, the junction sequence differs from germline, possibly due to a read error. This chain uses TRBV7-7 with TRBJ2-1; tentatively, D is TRBD2 (6 bases). This CDR3 spans 14 amino acids. The germline gives CDR1 SSHAT, CDR2 FNYEAQ (reference sequence). As DNA, the CDR3 is TGTGCTAGCAGCTTATTGAGGGAGGACAATGAGCAGTTCTTC. It is translated as CASSLLREDNEQFF.

The chain recombines TRBV5-1 with TRBJ2-2, with 8 bases aligning to TRBD1. The J segment lost 5 bases and the V segment lost 0 bases, leaving 9 bases of the junction unmatched. There are 17 residues in the CDR3. From germline, CDR1 is SGHRS and CDR2 YFSETQ. In DNA form, the CDR3 reads TGCGCCAGCAGCTTGGCCCCCCAGGGGGCGATTACCGGGGAGCTGTTTTTT. It encodes CASSLAPQGAITGELFF.

For this clonotype: A much larger clone lies a single base off, so this may be a read error. The V call is TRBV10-3, the J call TRBJ2-5, with 9 nucleotides matching TRBD2. Germline V gene data show CDR1 as ENHRY and CDR2 as SYGVKD. The CDR3 is 14 residues long. The CDR3: CATQTSGPGETQCF. DNA of the CDR3: TGTGCCACACAAACTAGCGGGCCTGGGGAGACCCAGTGCTTC.

This clonotype has more than one count but fewer than ten. This chain connects TRBV20-1 to TRBJ2-1; TRBD2 might be the D (5 bases). Germline assignment: CDR1 DFQATT and CDR2 SNEGSKA (reference sequence). V lost 5 bases and J 0 bases, leaving 11 bases between the germline ends. The CDR3 runs 14 residues. The CDR3: CSADQRSSYNEQFF. Here the CDR3 DNA reads TGCAGTGCTGACCAGCGGAGCTCCTACAATGAGCAGTTCTTC.

In its sample, this clonotype was seen many times. The J gene is TRBJ2-7, the V gene TRBV6-2 or TRBV6-3, with D possibly being TRBD1 or TRBD2 (6 bases each). Trimming pared 2 bases from V and 7 bases from J, leaving 18 bases between. The CDR3 is 15 amino acids. From germline, CDR1 is MNHEY and CDR2 SVGEGT. The CDR3: CASSYNGLQGSEQYF. As DNA, the CDR3 is TGTGCCAGCAGTTACAACGGACTACAGGGCTCGGAGCAGTACTTC.

This clonotype was seen only once. V usage is TRBV7-2 and J usage is TRBJ2-5; 10 bases agree with TRBD2. Per germline, CDR1 SGHTA and CDR2 FQGNSA. V lost 5 bases and J lost 1; bases outside the gene matches: 7. The CDR3 sequence is 16 residues long. CDR3 bases: TGTGCCAGCAGCCTTCTAGCGGGAGTCTTCCAAGAGACCCAGTACTTC. This codes for CASSLLAGVFQETQYF.

The table lists this clonotype with a count of one. This may stem from a read error, because a much larger clone lies one nucleotide away. The chain recombines TRBV6-5 with TRBJ1-5; TRBD1 matches 7 bases. Germline V gene lookup returns CDR1 MNHEY and CDR2 SVGAGI. J lost 3 bases, V lost 3 bases, and 11 bases had no gene match. There are 17 residues in the CDR3. The DNA for the CDR3 is TGTGCCAGCAGTTATACGACCGGGACAGATAACAATCAGCCCCAGCATTTT. Translation gives CASSYTTGTDNNQPQHF.

A few counts support this clonotype. The rearrangement links TRBV20-1 to TRBJ2-7; 11 bases are a match to TRBD2. The V gene end was trimmed by 0 bases and the J gene end by 1 base; junction bases not matched to a gene: 8. Germline CDR1 reads DFQATT; CDR2 reads SNEGSKA (reference sequence). The CDR3 loop spans 17 amino acids. DNA for the CDR3: TGCAGTGCTAGAGAATCTGCTAGCGGGAGGTATTCCTACGAGCAGTACTTC. This gives the protein CSARESASGRYSYEQYF.

The sample holds many counts of this clonotype. The genes are TRBV5-4 and TRBJ1-1; 9 nucleotides match TRBD1. CDR3 size: 14 residues. From germline, CDR1 is SGHNT and CDR2 YYREEE (reference sequence). The J segment lost 4 bases and the V segment lost 0 bases, leaving 1 base of the junction unmatched. The CDR3 region is CASSLEGQGTEAFF. The CDR3 nucleotides are TGTGCCAGCAGCTTGGAGGGACAGGGCACTGAAGCTTTCTTT.

In regard to this clonotype: This may be a read error, as it is one base from a much larger clone. V usage is TRBV6-5 and J usage is TRBJ2-3; tentative D call: TRBD2 (5 bases). The germline gives CDR1 MNHEY, CDR2 SVGAGI. The CDR3 covers 15 residues. V shed 1 base and J shed 4 bases, with 12 bases lying between them. As DNA, the CDR3 is TGTGCCAGCAGTTACTTGAGGGTTAGCGCAGATACGCAGTATTTT. This sequence encodes CASSYLRVSADTQYF.

This clonotype was counted a few times. The CDR3 ends on some other residue instead of the conserved phenylalanine or tryptophan, so this is likely a read error. The DNA of the CDR3 is TGTGCCAGCAGTTCACTGACAGGGGGTTTCTACGAGCAGTACCTC. Its protein product is CASSSLTGGFYEQYL. The J gene is TRBJ2-7, the V gene TRBV12-3 or TRBV12-4, with 9 nucleotides matching TRBD1. The CDR3 extends over 15 amino acids. V was clipped by 4 bases and J by 3 bases; unmatched bases: 7.

This clonotype was counted a few times. The chain is built from TRBV6-1 and TRBJ2-7, with D unclear. V lost 8 bases and J 4 bases, leaving 12 bases between the germline ends. Per germline, CDR1 MNHNS and CDR2 SASEGT. The CDR3 runs to 12 residues. CDR3 region: CASWTAVYEQYF. CDR3 coding DNA: TGTGCCAGCTGGACCGCTGTTTACGAGCAGTACTTC.

The chain uses TRBV9 and TRBJ2-7, with 10 bases lining up with TRBD2. Germline V lookup: CDR1 SGDLS, CDR2 YYNGEE. V trimming: 4 bases; J trimming: 3 bases; junction bases outside the gene matches: 4. The CDR3 consists of 14 residues. CDR3 coding DNA: TGTGCCAGCAGCTCCTGGACTAGCGGCTACGAGCAGTACTTC. This gives the protein CASSSWTSGYEQYF.

Worth noting for this clonotype: A much larger clone is a single base away; this may be a read error. CDR3 region: CASSMGLAGVEQYF. The CDR3 nucleotides are TGTGCCAGCAGCATGGGACTAGCGGGAGTCGAGCAGTACTTC. V gene TRBV11-2 combines with J gene TRBJ2-7; TRBD2 agrees at 14 bases. V shed 5 bases, J shed 6 bases, and the junction held 3 bases outside the gene matches. The CDR3 sequence is 14 residues long. Germline CDR1 SGHAT, CDR2 FQNNGV.

This clonotype was seen ten or more times. The genes are TRBV12-3 or TRBV12-4 and TRBJ1-5; 9 nucleotides agree with TRBD1. The V segment lost 6 bases and the J segment 8 bases; nucleotides outside the gene matches: 11. CDR3 length equals 15 residues. CDR3 DNA: TGTGCCAGCAGCCCCGGTGGGACAGGGCCCAAGCCCCAGCATTTT. Translation: CASSPGGTGPKPQHF.

This clonotype appeared many times. The J gene is TRBJ1-2, the V gene TRBV20-1; D unresolved. Looked up from germline, CDR1 is DFQATT and CDR2 is SNEGSKA (reference sequence). This CDR3 comprises 13 residues. The V gene lost 6 bases and the J gene lost 4 bases, with 15 bases spanning the gap. For the CDR3, the DNA is TGCAGTGCCATAGGACGGGATTTCTATGGCTACACCTTC. It encodes CSAIGRDFYGYTF.

Turning to this clonotype: This could be a read error, since a much larger clone is one nucleotide away. The chain links TRBV7-9 to TRBJ1-2, with D unresolved. Trimming stripped 8 bases from V and 0 bases from J, with 10 bases between. The CDR3 length is 13 residues. Germline-derived CDR1 and CDR2 are SEHNR and FQNEAQ (reference sequence). CDR3 loop: CASGEGTNYGYTF. CDR3 bases: TGTGCCAGCGGAGAAGGGACTAACTATGGCTACACCTTC.